What follows are 27 T cell receptor beta chains derived from one specimen sequenced in a study of tumor-infiltrating lymphocytes in primary liver carcinoma. Total RNA amounting to 450 to 550 ng was the source from which TCR beta cDNA was made with a constant-region primer. Researchers made the TCR beta libraries by running three nested multiplex PCR rounds with slightly modified ARM-PCR. PCR rounds one and two used TRBV1-TRBV30 forward primers with a C-beta reverse primer for approximately 11 cycles each. TCRdb passed the multiplex PCR reads through MiXCR, listing each CDR3 protein once. This repertoire shows approximately 110,000 distinct CDR3 sequences, approximately 82% found once; its top ten account for about a fifth. Taking about 19-31 mg of unsorted bulk tissue, the authors co-extracted RNA and DNA. The sequenced sample consisted of liver tumor tissue from sampling region 3. Indicated subset: tumor region T3, left-lateral pole. Receptors originate from a man aged 35 to 55 with primary liver carcinoma and hepatitis B virus infection.

This clonotype turned up a few times. The chain carries TRBV20-1 and TRBJ2-7; 7 bases match TRBD2. V shed 3 bases, J shed 1 base, and the junction held 6 bases outside the gene matches. Germline V gene data show CDR1 as DFQATT and CDR2 as SNEGSKA (reference sequence). The length of the CDR3 is 14 residues. CDR3: CSARPGGRSYEQYF. The CDR3 DNA reads as TGCAGTGCTAGGCCTGGCGGGAGATCCTACGAGCAGTACTTC.

Comment on this clonotype: A much larger clone differs by one base, so this may be a read error. The rearrangement uses TRBV7-2 and TRBJ2-3; TRBD2 matches at 7 bases. Germline trimming cut 1 base from V and 4 bases from J; bases unmatched to any gene: 14. The CDR3 has 18 amino acids. CDR1 and CDR2 from the germline V gene are SGHTA and FQGNSA. The CDR3 bases are TGTGCCAGCAGCTTAGTCCCCGCGGGAGCGGGAAATGCAGATACGCAGTATTTT. It is translated as CASSLVPAGAGNADTQYF.

With regard to this clonotype: At one of its ends the junction is not consistent with the germline gene, which may arise from a read error. The rearrangement links TRBV11-2 to TRBJ2-3, with D hard to call. The CDR3 loop spans 16 amino acids. The germline V gene encodes CDR1 SGHAT and CDR2 FQNNGV. The CDR3 bases are TGTGCCTGCAGCTTACAAGTGCGAGTCAGCACAGATACGCAGTATTTT. It specifies CACSLQVRVSTDTQYF.

Only a few counts were recorded for this clonotype. The CDR3 nucleotides read TGTGCCAATGCCCGGACAGGAGCTTACGAGCAGTACTTC. Amino acid sequence: CANARTGAYEQYF. The chain employs TRBV6-2 or TRBV6-3 and TRBJ2-7, with 7 bases fitting TRBD1. The CDR3 sequence is 13 residues long. V dropped 10 bases and J dropped 4; count of bases not matched to a gene: 10. Germline lookup yields CDR1 MNHEY and CDR2 SVGEGT.

A word on this clonotype: No conserved phenylalanine or tryptophan is present at the end of the CDR3, so a read error is the likely explanation. The chain combines TRBV6-5 with TRBJ1-2; D ambiguous. The CDR3 is made up of 13 amino acids. From germline, CDR1 is MNHEY and CDR2 SVGAGI. CDR3 residues: CSSSPQRAVGYTI. CDR3 DNA sequence: TGTTCCAGCAGCCCACAGAGGGCGGTCGGCTACACCATC.

Worth noting for this clonotype: At one end, the junction sequence differs from germline, possibly due to a read error. The chain links TRBV29-1 to TRBJ1-1, with 8 bases fitting TRBD1. Germline CDR1 and CDR2: SQVTM and ANQGSEA. This CDR3 spans 15 amino acids. The CDR3, as DNA: TGCAACGCTGGACAGGGCTGGGGGATGAACACTGAAGCTTTGTTT. Translating it yields CNAGQGWGMNTEALF.

To note about this clonotype: A junction end diverges from the germline sequence, so it may reflect a read error. The chain combines TRBV29-1 with TRBJ2-5; D not certain. Germline V gene sequence: CDR1 SQVTM, CDR2 ANQGSEA. This CDR3 spans 15 amino acids. CDR3 nucleotides: TGCTACGTTGAAGGACCCGGGCACTTCCGAGAGACCCAGTATTTC. Its protein is CYVEGPGHFRETQYF.

Regarding this clonotype: No conserved phenylalanine or tryptophan is present at the end of the CDR3, so a read error is the likely explanation. This chain joins TRBV29-1 and TRBJ2-2, with TRBD1 matching 7 bases. V trimming: 1 base; J trimming: 4 bases; junction bases outside the gene matches: 9. From germline, CDR1 is SQVTM and CDR2 ANQGSEA. This CDR3 is built from 16 residues. DNA for the CDR3: TGCAGCGTTGAAGGGTTGGACAGGCTGGGCACCGGGGAGCTGTTTTCT. This sequence encodes CSVEGLDRLGTGELFS.

The rearrangement links TRBV7-2 to TRBJ1-5; D gene uncertain. Trimming shortened V by 2 bases and J by 7 bases, and 9 bases separated the two germline ends. CDR1 is SGHTA, CDR2 FQGNSA, per germline. This CDR3 spans 13 amino acids. CDR3 nucleotide sequence: TGTGCCAGCAGCTTACTTCAGAACCAGCCCCAGCATTTT. Its translation is CASSLLQNQPQHF. Together with reference TRBV7-2 and TRBJ1-5, the CDR3 gives the full variable domain: GAGVSQSPSNKVTEKGKDVELRCDPISGHTALYWYRQSLGQGLEFLIYFQGNSAPDKSGLPSDRFSAERTGGSVSTLTIQRTQQEDSAVYLCASSLLQNQPQHFGDGTRLSIL.

In its sample, this clonotype was seen many times. The chain couples TRBV5-1 to TRBJ1-2; TRBD1 is a possible D gene (5 bases). The ends were cut back, 0 bases at V and 5 bases at J, with 14 bases in the middle. CDR1 is SGHRS and CDR2 is YFSETQ in the germline V gene. The CDR3 loop spans 15 amino acids. CDR3 DNA sequence: TGCGCCAGCAGCTTGGTGGTAGGGGCAGAATATGGCTACACCTTC. Amino acids: CASSLVVGAEYGYTF.

Regarding this clonotype: This may stem from a read error, because a much larger clone lies one nucleotide away. The chain employs TRBV5-1 and TRBJ2-3; TRBD2 matches 12 bases. The CDR3 has 17 residues. Germline loops: CDR1 SGHRS, CDR2 YFSETQ. The CDR3 coding sequence is TGCGTCAGCAGCTTGGAAGCTAGCGGGAGGGCCCAAGATACGCAGTATTTT. It codes for CVSSLEASGRAQDTQYF.

The table lists this clonotype with a few counts. The V and J genes are TRBV11-2 and TRBJ2-7, with a tentative D call TRBD2 (5 bases). CDR1 SGHAT and CDR2 FQNNGV come from the germline V gene. Trimming pared 4 bases from V and 3 bases from J, leaving 13 bases between. The CDR3 contains 14 residues. The CDR3 is CASSYKTEVYEQYF. Written as DNA, the CDR3 is TGTGCCAGCAGCTACAAGACGGAGGTCTACGAGCAGTACTTC.

Comments on this clonotype: Compared with germline, one end of the junction differs, possibly owing to a read error. The V call is TRBV5-1, the J call TRBJ2-3; no reliable D call. Germline CDR1 is SGHRS and CDR2 is YFSETQ. This CDR3 is 16 amino acids long. The CDR3 spells CTSSLNGRRSTDTQYF. As DNA, the CDR3 is TGCACCAGCAGCTTGAACGGTAGGAGAAGCACGGATACGCAGTATTTT.

This clonotype has a handful of counts. The junction and the germline gene differ at one end; a read error may be behind it. The V gene is TRBV4-3, the J gene TRBJ2-3; D may match TRBD1 or TRBD2 (6 bases each). Germline V CDR1 and CDR2: LGHNA, YSLEER. This CDR3 is 16 amino acids long. The CDR3 DNA is TGCGCCAGTAGCCAGGGGACTGGCGGGACCACAGATACGCAGTATTTT. It codes for CASSQGTGGTTDTQYF.

A word on this clonotype: Because the CDR3 is missing its conserved closing phenylalanine or tryptophan, this is likely a read error. The gene calls are TRBV29-1 and TRBJ2-4; maybe TRBD1 (5 bases). The CDR3 spans 15 residues. Germline assignment: CDR1 SQVTM and CDR2 ANQGSEA. DNA for the CDR3: TGCAGCGTTGAAGATGCCAGGGCGGTCAAAAACATCCAGTACCTC. Amino acids: CSVEDARAVKNIQYL.

CDR3 coding DNA: TGTGCCAGCAGCCCAAGGACTCCACTGAATTCACCCTTACACTTT. Translating it yields CASSPRTPLNSPLHF. The rearrangement uses TRBV5-6 and TRBJ1-6, with D uncertain. Germline V gene sequence: CDR1 SGHDT, CDR2 YYEEEE. Trimming shortened V by 4 bases and J by 19 bases, and 27 bases separated the two germline ends. The CDR3 has 15 amino acids.

Points on this clonotype: The junction does not match germline at one end; this may be a read error. CDR3 sequence: CSVEVWTGRTEAFF. The CDR3 region has the DNA TGCAGTGTTGAAGTATGGACAGGGAGGACTGAAGCTTTCTTT. The V and J genes are TRBV29-1 and TRBJ1-1; TRBD1 aligns across 8 bases. Germline CDR1 reads SQVTM; CDR2 reads ANQGSEA. This CDR3 has 14 amino acids. The complete variable domain, with remaining parts taken from reference TRBV29-1 and TRBJ1-1, reads SAVISQKPSRDICQRGTSLTIQCQVDSQVTMMFWYRQQPGQSLTLIATANQGSEATYESGFVIDKFPISRPNLTFSTLTVSNMSPEDSSIYLCSVEVWTGRTEAFFGQGTRLTVV.

This chain uses TRBV11-3 with TRBJ2-1; D uncertain. Deletions cut 4 bases from V and 2 bases from J, with 9 bases between. This CDR3 spans 14 amino acids. Germline lookup yields CDR1 SGHNT and CDR2 YENEEA. CDR3 bases: TGTGCCAGCAGCTCCCGGAACACCTACAATGAGCAGTTCTTC. This sequence encodes CASSSRNTYNEQFF.

In the case of this clonotype: The junction differs from germline at one of its ends, possibly a read error. This chain uses TRBV5-1 with TRBJ2-5; 8 bases are a match to TRBD2. The CDR3 length is 15 residues. Germline CDR1 is SGHRS and CDR2 is YFSETQ. The CDR3 region is CVSTLSGSAEETQYF. CDR3 coding DNA: TGCGTCAGCACCTTAAGCGGGAGCGCGGAAGAGACCCAATACTTC.

A word on this clonotype: A read error is possible here, since a much larger clone lies one base away. Since no conserved phenylalanine or tryptophan closes the CDR3, a read error is the likely cause. CDR3 sequence: CASRLGTGGGYTL. CDR3 nucleotide sequence: TGTGCCAGCAGGCTCGGGACAGGGGGCGGCTACACCCTC. The J gene is TRBJ1-2, the V gene TRBV28, with 12 bases matching TRBD1. J lost 8 bases, V lost 6 bases, and 4 bases had no gene match. CDR3 size: 13 residues. CDR1 MDHEN and CDR2 SYDVKM come from the germline V gene.

This clonotype has a handful of counts. This may arise from a read error, as a much more abundant clone is one base away. The chain combines TRBV6-2 or TRBV6-3 with TRBJ2-1, with D unresolved. Germline CDR1 MNHEY, CDR2 SVGEGT. This CDR3 spans 12 amino acids. CDR3 in amino acids: CVSSSGFNEQFF. The CDR3 DNA reads as TGTGTCAGCAGCTCAGGTTTCAATGAGCAGTTCTTC.

In regard to this clonotype: Relative to the germline gene, one junction end is altered; a read error may explain this. The genes are TRBV10-3 and TRBJ2-2, with D possibly being TRBD1 (6 bases). The V gene's germline CDR1 is ENHRY and CDR2 SYGVKD. CDR3 length: 14 amino acids. In nucleotides, the CDR3 is TGTGTCATCAGTCAGTCGACAGGCACCGGGGAGCTGTTTTTT. Translated, it gives CVISQSTGTGELFF.

A remark on this clonotype: At one end the junction does not follow the germline gene, possibly because of a read error. The CDR3 coding sequence is TGTGCGAGCAGTCCCTCAGGACAGGTGAGGGCTCAGCCCCAGCATTTT. Translating gives CASSPSGQVRAQPQHF. The genes are TRBV12-3 or TRBV12-4 and TRBJ1-5, with TRBD1 matching over 7 bases. This CDR3 region has 16 residues.

As to this clonotype: One end of the junction is discordant with germline, which a read error may explain. This chain joins TRBV4-1 and TRBJ2-5, with unresolved D. The germline CDR1 and CDR2 sequences are MGHRA and YSYEKL. The length of the CDR3 is 15 residues. This CDR3 is CASNQDMGTKETQYF. CDR3 coding DNA: TGCGCCAGCAACCAAGATATGGGAACTAAGGAAACCCAGTACTTC.

About this clonotype: At one boundary the junction diverges from the germline segment, which might be a read error. V usage is TRBV5-1 and J usage is TRBJ1-2; D perhaps matches TRBD1 (6 bases). Germline V gene sequence: CDR1 SGHRS, CDR2 YFSETQ. The CDR3 runs to 12 residues. CDR3 in DNA: TGTGCCATCAGCTCAGGGGACTATGGCTACACCTTC. Amino acids: CAISSGDYGYTF.

Comments on this clonotype: This CDR3 fails to terminate in the conserved phenylalanine or tryptophan, so it likely reflects a read error. V and J are TRBV29-1 and TRBJ2-1, with TRBD2 as a possible D gene (6 bases). The CDR3 loop spans 13 amino acids. V lost 4 bases, J lost 6 bases, and 13 bases lay in between. Looked up from germline, CDR1 is SQVTM and CDR2 is ANQGSEA. In DNA form, the CDR3 reads TGCAGCGTTGGGAGGGGAGTCACCAATGAGCAGTTCCCC. It specifies CSVGRGVTNEQFP.

The chain uses TRBV4-2 and TRBJ2-1; TRBD1 aligns across 7 bases. CDR3 length equals 16 residues. Germline values: CDR1 LGHNA, CDR2 YNFKEQ. CDR3 in amino acids: CGGSQEFRGSYNEQFF. Written as DNA, the CDR3 is TGTGGCGGCAGCCAAGAATTCAGGGGGAGCTACAATGAGCAGTTCTTC.